Sequencing of this TCR beta chain was carried out in a study of T cell responses to AZD1222 COVID-19 vaccine. Data came from immunoSEQ multiplex PCR; TCRdb stores just in-frame clones and leaves some out. This sample has about 170,000 clones, with roughly nine tenths found just once. Regarding the study as a whole: Close to half of spike-specific TCRs reportedly recognize unmutated variant regions. Only a handful of AZD1222 recipients tested seropositive at baseline. None of the repertoires were sampled until the peak T cell response had passed.

Note on this clone: The antigen remains unidentified.

This specimen consisted of peripheral blood, obtained on day 0 of AZD1222 vaccination. This sequence was found in an adult in good health.

CDR3 DNA: TGTGCCAGCAGACCAGCTAGCGGGTCCTACGAGCAGTACTTC. This gives the protein CASRPASGSYEQYF. V is TRBV6-5 and J is TRBJ2-7; 8 positions match TRBD2. Germline CDR1 is MNHEY and CDR2 is SVGAGI. Losses at the gene ends were 6 bases for V and 1 base for J; bases not matched to a gene: 5. The length of the CDR3 is 14 residues.